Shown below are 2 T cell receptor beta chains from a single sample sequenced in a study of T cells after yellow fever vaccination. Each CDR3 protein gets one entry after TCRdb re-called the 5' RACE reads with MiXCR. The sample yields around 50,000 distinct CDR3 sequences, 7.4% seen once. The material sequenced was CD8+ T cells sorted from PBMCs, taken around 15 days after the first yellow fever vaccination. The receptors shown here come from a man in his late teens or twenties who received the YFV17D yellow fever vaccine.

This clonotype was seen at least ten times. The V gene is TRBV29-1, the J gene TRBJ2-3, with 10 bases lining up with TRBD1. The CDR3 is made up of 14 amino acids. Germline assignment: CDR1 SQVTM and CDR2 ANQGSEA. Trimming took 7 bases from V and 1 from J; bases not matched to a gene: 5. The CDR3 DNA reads TGCAGCGGGGGACAGGGGCTGCGCACAGATACGCAGTATTTT. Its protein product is CSGGQGLRTDTQYF.

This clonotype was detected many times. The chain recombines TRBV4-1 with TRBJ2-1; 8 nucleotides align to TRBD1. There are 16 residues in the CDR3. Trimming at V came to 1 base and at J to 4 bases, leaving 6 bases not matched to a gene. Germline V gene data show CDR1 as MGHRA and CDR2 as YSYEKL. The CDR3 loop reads CASSQGTGGWYNEQFF. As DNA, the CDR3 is TGCGCCAGCAGCCAAGGCACAGGGGGGTGGTACAATGAGCAGTTCTTC.